These T cell receptor beta chains were read from a single sample in a study of identical twins. MiXCR, run by TCRdb on the 5' RACE reads, gives a single entry per CDR3 protein. The sample records 500,000 to 600,000 distinct CDR3 sequences, roughly a fifth being singletons. This same sample was also taken into another study, of T cells expressing NK-cell markers.

Specimen: CD4+ T cells sorted from blood. These TCRs come from a woman between 18 and 29 years old in good health. Both conserved end residues are part of each CDR3. The D gene is left open where the match is weak. Not every row has a clone size; where given, it reads once, few, many or a size class.

d_call j_call v_call clone_size cdr3_nt cdr3_aa
TRBD1 TRBJ2-1 TRBV7-2 - TGTGCCAGCAGCTTAGTGCGAGTCAGGGGGCCTGAGCAGTTCTTC CASSLVRVRGPEQFF
- TRBJ1-1 TRBV11-2 few TGTGCCAGCAGCTTGCCCAGAAACACTGAAGCTTTCTTT CASSLPRNTEAFF
TRBD2 TRBJ2-4 TRBV3-1 - TGTGCCAGCAGCCAAGGGACTAGCGGGAGAACGGTTCAGTACTTC CASSQGTSGRTVQYF
- TRBJ2-5 TRBV27 once TGTGCCAGCGGGACCCAGGGTTCTGAGACCCAGTACTTC CASGTQGSETQYF
TRBD1 TRBJ1-1 TRBV19 few TGTGCCAGTAGTATAGATGAGGGGGCACGGGGCACTGAAGCTTTCTTT CASSIDEGARGTEAFF
- TRBJ1-1 TRBV20-1 few TGCAGTGCTATAGGGAGTGAGAACACTGAAGCTTTCTTT CSAIGSENTEAFF
TRBD1 TRBJ1-5 TRBV5-1 many TGCGCCAGCAGCTTGGGACAGGGAGGGCAGCCCCAGCATTTT CASSLGQGGQPQHF
- TRBJ1-2 TRBV10-3 few TGTGCCATCAGTGAGGCCGGAGGTCCTGGCTACACCTTC CAISEAGGPGYTF
- TRBJ2-1 TRBV15 few TGTGCCACCAGCGGACGACTAGTAAGGTACAATGAGCAGTTCTTC CATSGRLVRYNEQFF
- TRBJ2-7 TRBV20-1 - TGCAGTGCCCAAACTTTAAAGATCGAGCAGTACTTC CSAQTLKIEQYF
- TRBJ2-7 TRBV20-1 few TGCAGTGCGCGGACGGTTCTCTGGGAGCAGTACTTC CSARTVLWEQYF
TRBD2 TRBJ2-3 TRBV4-3 - TGCGCCAGCAGCCAGGCACTAGCGGGAGTGTCAGATACGCAGTATTTT CASSQALAGVSDTQYF
- TRBJ2-5 TRBV27 - TGTGCCAGCATTCTTAGACAGGTTGGAGAGACCCAGTACTTC CASILRQVGETQYF
- TRBJ2-2 TRBV24-1 - TGTGCCACCAGTCCCAGTCGGAACACCGGGGAGCTGTTTTTT CATSPSRNTGELFF
TRBD2 TRBJ2-5 TRBV7-2 - TGTGCCAGCAGCACTAGCGGGAGGCTAGAGACCCAGTACTTC CASSTSGRLETQYF
- TRBJ2-5 TRBV20-1 - TGCAGTGCCCCGTCCCGGGACACTTGGGAGACCCAGTACTTC CSAPSRDTWETQYF
TRBD2 TRBJ2-3 TRBV20-1 - TGCAGTGCCGGACTAGGCCAGGCAGATACGCAGTATTTT CSAGLGQADTQYF
TRBD2 TRBJ2-1 TRBV11-2 once TGTGCCAGCAGGAGATCCGGGAGGGCGGATTTTAATGAGCAGTTCTTC CASRRSGRADFNEQFF
- TRBJ2-7 TRBV7-2 - TGTGCCAGCAGCTTAGTCCGGCAGCGGGACGAGCAGTACTTC CASSLVRQRDEQYF
- TRBJ2-5 TRBV18 - TGTGCCAGCTCACCACGGGGGGCTATTGCACAAGAGACCCAGTACTTC CASSPRGAIAQETQYF
- TRBJ2-7 TRBV20-1 - TGCAGTGCTAGAGGCCCCTACAGGACCTACGAGCAGTACTTC CSARGPYRTYEQYF
TRBD1 TRBJ2-3 TRBV11-2 - TGTGCCAGCAGCTTAGATCTCGGCATGGGACAGGGGTGGATGGATACGCAGTATTTT CASSLDLGMGQGWMDTQYF
TRBD1 TRBJ2-1 TRBV20-1 few TGCAGTGCGGAGACAGGGTTTCCGGGGAATGAGCAGTTCTTC CSAETGFPGNEQFF
- TRBJ2-7 TRBV20-1 - TGCAGTGCTAGAGATGGTCAGGGGTTTTCCTACGAGCAGTACTTC CSARDGQGFSYEQYF